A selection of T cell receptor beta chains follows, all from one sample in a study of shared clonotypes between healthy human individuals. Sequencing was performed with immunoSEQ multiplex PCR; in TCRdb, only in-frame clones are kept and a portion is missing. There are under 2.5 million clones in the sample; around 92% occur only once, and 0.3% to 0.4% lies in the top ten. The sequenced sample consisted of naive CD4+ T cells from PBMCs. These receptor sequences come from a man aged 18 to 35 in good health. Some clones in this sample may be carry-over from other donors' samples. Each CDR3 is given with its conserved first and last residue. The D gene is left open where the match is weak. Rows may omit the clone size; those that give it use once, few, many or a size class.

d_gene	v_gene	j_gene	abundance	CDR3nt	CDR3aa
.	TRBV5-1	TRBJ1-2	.	TGCGCCAGCAGCTTGGTCGGACAGACCTATGGCTACACCTTC	CASSLVGQTYGYTF
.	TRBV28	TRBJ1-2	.	TGTGCCAGCAGTTTACTCGCACGGAGATCCTATGGCTACACCTTC	CASSLLARRSYGYTF
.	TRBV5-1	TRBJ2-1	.	TGCGCCAGCAGCTCCGGGATTTCGGATGAGCAGTTCTTC	CASSSGISDEQFF
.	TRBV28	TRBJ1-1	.	TGTGCCAGCAGTACCCCCGGGGGGCCGAACACTGAAGCTTTCTTT	CASSTPGGPNTEAFF
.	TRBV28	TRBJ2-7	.	TGTGCCAGCACCACGACAGAACACTACGAGCAGTACTTC	CASTTTEHYEQYF
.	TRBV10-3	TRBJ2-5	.	TGTGCCATCAGTGAATTCGAGGAGACCCAGTACTTC	CAISEFEETQYF
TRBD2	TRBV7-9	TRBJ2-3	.	TGTGCCAGCAGCTTAGCCCCGGGACTAGCGGGAGGAAGGCCTGATACGCAGTATTTT	CASSLAPGLAGGRPDTQYF
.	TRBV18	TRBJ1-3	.	TGTGCCAGCTCACTATATCCCGGGACACCATCGCGGGGAAACACCATATATTTT	CASSLYPGTPSRGNTIYF
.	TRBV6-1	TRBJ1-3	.	TGTGCCAGCAGTGGGACGGCCTCTGGAAACACCATATATTTT	CASSGTASGNTIYF
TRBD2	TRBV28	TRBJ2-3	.	TGTGCCAGCAGTTTTCGCGGGAGGGCGGAAGATACGCAGTATTTT	CASSFRGRAEDTQYF
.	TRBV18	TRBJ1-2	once	TGTGCCAGCTCACCATTTCCGGGAGGGAACTATGGCTACACCTTC	CASSPFPGGNYGYTF
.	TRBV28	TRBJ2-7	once	TGTGCCAGCAGTCCGGCTGGCGCCCGGGACTACGAGCAGTACTTC	CASSPAGARDYEQYF
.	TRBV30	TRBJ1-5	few	TGTGCCTGGAGTGTACAGGTAGGGAGCAATCAGCCCCAGCATTTT	CAWSVQVGSNQPQHF
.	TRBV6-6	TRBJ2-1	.	TGTGCCAGCCGGTTCGGCTTAATTCTCGACTACAATGAGCAGTTCTTC	CASRFGLILDYNEQFF
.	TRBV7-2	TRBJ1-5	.	TGTGCCAGCAGCCATTGGGGCAATCAGCCCCAGCATTTT	CASSHWGNQPQHF
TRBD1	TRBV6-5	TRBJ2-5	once	TGTGCCAGCAGGTTCGGACAGGGGCCCCAAGAGACCCAGTACTTC	CASRFGQGPQETQYF
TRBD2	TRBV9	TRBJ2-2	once	TGTGCCAGCAGCGTAGAGGCGGGAGGGGTCACCGGGGAGCTGTTTTTT	CASSVEAGGVTGELFF
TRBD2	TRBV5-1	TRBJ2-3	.	TGCGCCAGCAGCTTGGAAGCGGGAGGGGAAGATACGCAGTATTTT	CASSLEAGGEDTQYF
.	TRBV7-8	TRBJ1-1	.	TGTGCCAGCAGCTTAGAGGGAACGACGAACACTGAAGCTTTCTTT	CASSLEGTTNTEAFF
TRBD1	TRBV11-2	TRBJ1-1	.	TGTGCCAGCAGCCGAGGACAGGGCATGAACACTGAAGCTTTCTTT	CASSRGQGMNTEAFF
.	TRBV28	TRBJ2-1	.	TGTGCCAGCAGTTTCACCGGGCCAGGTTCCTACAATGAGCAGTTCTTC	CASSFTGPGSYNEQFF
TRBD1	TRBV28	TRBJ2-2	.	TGTGCCAGCAGTTCCCCGGGACAGGGCGGCGCCGGGGAGCTGTTTTTT	CASSSPGQGGAGELFF
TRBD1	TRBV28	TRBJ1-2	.	TGTGCCAGCGATACTTCGAGACAGGGGGCGGGTGGCTACACCTTC	CASDTSRQGAGGYTF
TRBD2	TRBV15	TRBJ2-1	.	TGTGCCACCAGCAGAGGACTAGCGGTCTCCGAGAGCTCCTACAATGAGCAGTTCTTC	CATSRGLAVSESSYNEQFF
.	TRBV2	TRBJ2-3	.	TGTGCCAGCAGTGAAGTCTCCACAGATACGCAGTATTTT	CASSEVSTDTQYF
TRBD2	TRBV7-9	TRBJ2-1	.	TGTGCCAGCAGCTTAGTATGGGACGACAGACTAGCGGAGCAGTTCTTC	CASSLVWDDRLAEQFF
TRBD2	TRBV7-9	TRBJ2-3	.	TGTGCCAGCAGGGGATTCGGGACTAGCGTATATTACACAGATACGCAGTATTTT	CASRGFGTSVYYTDTQYF
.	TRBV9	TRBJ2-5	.	TGTGCCAGCAGCGTAGAATTAGCGGCGCTCTCGACCCAGTACTTC	CASSVELAALSTQYF
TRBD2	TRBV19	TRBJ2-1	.	TGTGCCAGTAGTCACACTAGCGAGAGGCAGTTCTTC	CASSHTSERQFF
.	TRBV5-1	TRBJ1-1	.	TGCGCCAGCAGCTTGCGTTCCGCAGGGACTGAAGCTTTCTTT	CASSLRSAGTEAFF
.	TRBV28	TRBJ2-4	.	TGTGCCAGCAGTCCGGCCCCCAAGGCCAAAAACATTCAGTACTTC	CASSPAPKAKNIQYF
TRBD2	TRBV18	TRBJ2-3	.	TGTGCCAGCTCACCAGCGGGAGGGAAGACAGATACGCAGTATTTT	CASSPAGGKTDTQYF
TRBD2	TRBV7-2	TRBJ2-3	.	TGTGCCAGCAGCCAACGACCAAGACTAGCGGGCACAGATACGCAGTATTTT	CASSQRPRLAGTDTQYF
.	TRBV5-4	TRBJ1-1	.	TGTGCCAGCATGTCACAATCGAACACTGAAGCTTTCTTT	CASMSQSNTEAFF
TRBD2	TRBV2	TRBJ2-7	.	TGTGCCAGCAGACAAACTAGCGTTACCTCCTACGAGCAGTACTTC	CASRQTSVTSYEQYF
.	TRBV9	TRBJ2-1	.	TGTGCCAGCAGCAGAGGGGATTGGTCAGGTAATGAGCAGTTCTTC	CASSRGDWSGNEQFF
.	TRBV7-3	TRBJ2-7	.	TGTGCCAGCAGCTTAAGGGCGGCGGGAACGTACGAGCAGTACTTC	CASSLRAAGTYEQYF
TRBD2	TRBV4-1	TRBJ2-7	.	TGCGCCAGCAGCTCCGGGACTAGCGGGAGTGGCGAGCAGTACTTC	CASSSGTSGSGEQYF
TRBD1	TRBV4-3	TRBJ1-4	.	TGCGCCAGCAGCCACCCGGGACAGGGGAATGAAAAACTGTTTTTT	CASSHPGQGNEKLFF
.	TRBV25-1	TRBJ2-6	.	TGTGCCAGCAGTGACCCAGGGGCGAGCTCTGGGGCCAACGTCCTGACTTTC	CASSDPGASSGANVLTF
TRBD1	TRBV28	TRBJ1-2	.	TGTGCCAGCAGTTTCGGGCCACAGGGGGCGGCTGGCTACACCTTC	CASSFGPQGAAGYTF
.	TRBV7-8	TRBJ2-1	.	TGTGCCAGCAGCCTAGACCAGAGAGGACACCCTCGCTCCTACAATGAGCAGTTCTTC	CASSLDQRGHPRSYNEQFF
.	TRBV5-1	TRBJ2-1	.	TGCGCCAGCAGCTTGGGGGGTATTGAGCAGTTCTTC	CASSLGGIEQFF
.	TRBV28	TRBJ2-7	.	TGTGCCAGCAGTATTAGTTACGAGCAGTACTTC	CASSISYEQYF
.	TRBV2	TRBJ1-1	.	TGTGCCAGCAGTGAACTATCTAGGGGCCGTTTT	CASSELSRGRF
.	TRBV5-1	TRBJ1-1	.	TGCGCCAGCAGCTTGGCAGGTTTCGGTGACACTGAAGCTTTCTTT	CASSLAGFGDTEAFF
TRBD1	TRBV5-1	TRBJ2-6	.	TGCGCCAGCAGTTTTGAGGGGGCGAGGGCCAACGTCCTGACTTTC	CASSFEGARANVLTF